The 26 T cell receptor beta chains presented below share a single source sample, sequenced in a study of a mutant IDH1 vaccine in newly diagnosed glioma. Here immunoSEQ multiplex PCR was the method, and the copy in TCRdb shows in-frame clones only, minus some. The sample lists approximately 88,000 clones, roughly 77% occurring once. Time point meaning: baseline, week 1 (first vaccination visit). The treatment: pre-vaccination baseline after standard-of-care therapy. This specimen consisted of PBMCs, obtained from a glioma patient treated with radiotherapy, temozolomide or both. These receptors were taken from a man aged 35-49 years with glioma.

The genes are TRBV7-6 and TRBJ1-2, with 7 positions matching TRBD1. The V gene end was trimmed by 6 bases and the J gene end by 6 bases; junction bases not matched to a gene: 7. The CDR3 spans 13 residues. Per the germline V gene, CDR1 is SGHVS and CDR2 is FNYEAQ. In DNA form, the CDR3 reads TGTGCCAGCAGTCGTTCAGGGGGACATGGCTACACCTTC. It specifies CASSRSGGHGYTF.

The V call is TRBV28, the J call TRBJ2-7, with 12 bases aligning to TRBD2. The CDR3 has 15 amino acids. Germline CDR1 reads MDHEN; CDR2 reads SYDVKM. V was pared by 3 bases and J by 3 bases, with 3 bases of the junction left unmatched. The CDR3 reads CASSFRLAGDYEQYF. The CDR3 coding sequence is TGTGCCAGCAGTTTTCGACTAGCGGGAGACTACGAGCAGTACTTC.

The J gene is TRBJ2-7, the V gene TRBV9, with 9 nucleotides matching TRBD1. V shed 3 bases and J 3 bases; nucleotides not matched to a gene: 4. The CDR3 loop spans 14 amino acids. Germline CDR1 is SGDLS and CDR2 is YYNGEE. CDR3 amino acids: CASSEGQGGYEQYF. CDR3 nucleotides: TGTGCCAGCAGCGAGGGACAGGGCGGCTACGAGCAGTACTTC.

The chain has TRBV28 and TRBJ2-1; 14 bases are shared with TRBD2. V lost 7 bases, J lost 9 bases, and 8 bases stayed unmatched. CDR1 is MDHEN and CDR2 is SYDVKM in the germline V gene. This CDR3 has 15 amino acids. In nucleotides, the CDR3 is TGTGCCAGCACCGGGACTAGCGGGAGTGGCAGTGAGCAGTTCTTC. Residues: CASTGTSGSGSEQFF. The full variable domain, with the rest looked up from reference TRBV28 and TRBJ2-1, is DVKVTQSSRYLVKRTGEKVFLECVQDMDHENMFWYRQDPGLGLRLIYFSYDVKMKEKGDIPEGYSVSREKKERFSLILESASTNQTSMYLCASTGTSGSGSEQFFGPGTRLTVL.

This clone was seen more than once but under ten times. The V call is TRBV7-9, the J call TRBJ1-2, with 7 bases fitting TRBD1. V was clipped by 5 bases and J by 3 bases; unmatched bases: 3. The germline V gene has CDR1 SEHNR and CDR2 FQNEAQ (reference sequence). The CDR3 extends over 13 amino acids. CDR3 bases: TGTGCCAGCAGCGGGGACAGCTACTATGGCTACACCTTC. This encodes CASSGDSYYGYTF.

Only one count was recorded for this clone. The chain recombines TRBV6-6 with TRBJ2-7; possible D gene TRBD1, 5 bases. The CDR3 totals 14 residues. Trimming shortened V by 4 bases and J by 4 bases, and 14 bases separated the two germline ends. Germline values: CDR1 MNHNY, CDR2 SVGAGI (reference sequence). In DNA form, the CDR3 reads TGTGCCAGCAGTTTACAGGTCGGCACATACGAGCAGTACTTC. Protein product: CASSLQVGTYEQYF.

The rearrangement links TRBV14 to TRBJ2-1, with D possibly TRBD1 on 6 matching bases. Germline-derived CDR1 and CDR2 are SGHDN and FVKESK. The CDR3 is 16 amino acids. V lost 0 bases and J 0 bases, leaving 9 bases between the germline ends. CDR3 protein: CASSQDVRGSYNEQFF. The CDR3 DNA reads TGTGCCAGCAGCCAAGATGTCAGGGGCTCCTACAATGAGCAGTTCTTC.

The CDR3 is CASSLAGENYGYTF. The CDR3 DNA is TGCGCCAGCAGCTTGGCGGGGGAAAACTATGGCTACACCTTC. The chain recombines TRBV5-1 with TRBJ1-2; the D gene is possibly TRBD1 (5 bases). CDR1 and CDR2 (germline): SGHRS, YFSETQ. The CDR3 totals 14 residues. Trimming pared 0 bases from V and 2 bases from J, leaving 8 bases between.

The DNA for the CDR3 is TGTGCCAGCAACCCACAGGGGTCAAGCTTTGTCTTCCAGCCCCAGCATTTT. It specifies CASNPQGSSFVFQPQHF. The rearrangement uses TRBV27 and TRBJ1-5; TRBD1 aligns across 7 bases. CDR1 MNHEY and CDR2 SMNVEV come from the germline V gene (reference sequence). With 7 bases clipped from V and 7 bases from J, the junction kept 19 bases outside the gene matches. This CDR3 contains 17 residues.

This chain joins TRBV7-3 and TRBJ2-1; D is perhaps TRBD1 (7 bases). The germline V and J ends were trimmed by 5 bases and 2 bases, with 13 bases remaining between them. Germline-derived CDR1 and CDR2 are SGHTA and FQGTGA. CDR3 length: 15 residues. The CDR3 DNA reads TGTGCCAGCAGCCCTGGCGGGACAGCCTACAATGAGCAGTTCTTC. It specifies CASSPGGTAYNEQFF.

CDR3 DNA: TGTGCCAGCAGCGTACGCGGGAGCTCCTACGAGCAGTACTTC. It is translated as CASSVRGSSYEQYF. The V call is TRBV9, the J call TRBJ2-7; 7 bases align to TRBD2. After removal of 1 base from V and 0 bases from J, the junction contained 1 base not matched to a gene. This CDR3 has 14 residues. From germline, CDR1 is SGDLS and CDR2 YYNGEE.

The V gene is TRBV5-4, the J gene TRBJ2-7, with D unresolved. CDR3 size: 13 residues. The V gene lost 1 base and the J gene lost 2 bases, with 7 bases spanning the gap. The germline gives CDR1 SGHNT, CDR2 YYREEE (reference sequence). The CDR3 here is CASSLSDAYEQYF. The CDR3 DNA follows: TGTGCCAGCAGCTTGTCGGATGCCTACGAGCAGTACTTC. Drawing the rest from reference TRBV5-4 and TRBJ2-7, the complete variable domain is ETGVTQSPTHLIKTRGQQVTLRCSSQSGHNTVSWYQQALGQGPQFIFQYYREEENGRGNFPPRFSGLQFPNYSSELNVNALELDDSALYLCASSLSDAYEQYFGPGTRLTVT.

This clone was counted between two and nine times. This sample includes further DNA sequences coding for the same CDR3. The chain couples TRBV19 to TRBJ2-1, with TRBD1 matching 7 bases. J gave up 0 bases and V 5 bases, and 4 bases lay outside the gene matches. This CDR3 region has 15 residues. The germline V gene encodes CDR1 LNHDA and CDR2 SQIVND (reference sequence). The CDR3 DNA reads TGTGCCAGTAGTCCGGACAGGAGCTCCTACAATGAGCAGTTCTTC. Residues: CASSPDRSSYNEQFF.

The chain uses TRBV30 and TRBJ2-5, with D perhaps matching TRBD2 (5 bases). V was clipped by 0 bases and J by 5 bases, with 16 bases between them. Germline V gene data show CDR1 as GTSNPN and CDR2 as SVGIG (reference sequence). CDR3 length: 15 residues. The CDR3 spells CAWSVIRGRWETQYF. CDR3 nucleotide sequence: TGTGCCTGGAGTGTAATCCGGGGTCGTTGGGAGACCCAGTACTTC.

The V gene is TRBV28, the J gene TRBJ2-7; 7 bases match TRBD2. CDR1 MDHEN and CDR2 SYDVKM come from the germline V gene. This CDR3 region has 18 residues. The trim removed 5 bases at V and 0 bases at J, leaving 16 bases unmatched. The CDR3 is CASSLIRGRREGSYEQYF. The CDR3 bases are TGTGCCAGCAGTCTTATTCGCGGGCGGAGGGAGGGCTCCTACGAGCAGTACTTC.

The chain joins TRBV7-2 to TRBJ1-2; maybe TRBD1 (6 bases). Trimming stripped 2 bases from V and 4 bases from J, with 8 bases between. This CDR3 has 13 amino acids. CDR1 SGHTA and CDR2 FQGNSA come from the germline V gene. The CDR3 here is CASSLRQVYGYTF. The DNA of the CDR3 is TGTGCCAGCAGCTTAAGACAGGTCTATGGCTACACCTTC.

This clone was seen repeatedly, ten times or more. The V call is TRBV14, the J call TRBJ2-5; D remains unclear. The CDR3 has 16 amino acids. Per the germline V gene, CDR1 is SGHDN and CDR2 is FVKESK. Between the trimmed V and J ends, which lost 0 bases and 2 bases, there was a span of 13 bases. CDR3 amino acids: CASSQDPWGRQETQYF. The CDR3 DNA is TGTGCCAGCAGCCAAGACCCCTGGGGTAGACAAGAGACCCAGTACTTC.

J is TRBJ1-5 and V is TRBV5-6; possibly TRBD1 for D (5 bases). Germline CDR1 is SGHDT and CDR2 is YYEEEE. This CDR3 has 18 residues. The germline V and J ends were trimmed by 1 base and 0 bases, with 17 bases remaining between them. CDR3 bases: TGTGCCAGCAGCTTGCAAGGGTCGGGGCCTTATAGCAATCAGCCCCAGCATTTT. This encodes CASSLQGSGPYSNQPQHF.

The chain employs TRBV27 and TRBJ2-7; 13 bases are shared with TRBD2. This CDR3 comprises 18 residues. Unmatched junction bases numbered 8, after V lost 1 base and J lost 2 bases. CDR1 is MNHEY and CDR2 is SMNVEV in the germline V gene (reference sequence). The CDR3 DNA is TGTGCCAGCAGTTTATACCCCTCCGGGACTAGCGGGACCTACGAGCAGTACTTC. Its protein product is CASSLYPSGTSGTYEQYF.

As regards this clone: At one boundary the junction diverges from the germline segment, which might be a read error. CDR3 protein: CASSPWAGPRGANVLTF. DNA for the CDR3: TGTGCTAGCAGCCCGTGGGCGGGGCCGAGAGGGGCCAACGTCCTGACTTTC. The chain is built from TRBV7-7 and TRBJ2-6; maybe TRBD2 (6 bases). CDR3 length: 17 residues. The germline CDR1 and CDR2 sequences are SSHAT and FNYEAQ (reference sequence).

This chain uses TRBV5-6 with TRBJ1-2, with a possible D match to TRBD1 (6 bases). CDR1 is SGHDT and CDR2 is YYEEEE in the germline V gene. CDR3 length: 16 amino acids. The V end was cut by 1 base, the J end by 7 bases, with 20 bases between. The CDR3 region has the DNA TGTGCCAGCAGCTTGATGGCCGAGGGGGAGGGGTGTGGCTACACCTTC. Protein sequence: CASSLMAEGEGCGYTF.

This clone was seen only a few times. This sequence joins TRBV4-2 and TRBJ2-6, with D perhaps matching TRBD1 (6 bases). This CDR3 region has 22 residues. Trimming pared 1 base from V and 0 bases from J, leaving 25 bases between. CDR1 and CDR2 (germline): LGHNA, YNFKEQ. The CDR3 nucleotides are TGTGCCAGCAGCCAAGCTCAGCGAGCCCCGGGACACGCCGTCTCTGGGGCCAACGTCCTGACTTTC. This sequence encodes CASSQAQRAPGHAVSGANVLTF.

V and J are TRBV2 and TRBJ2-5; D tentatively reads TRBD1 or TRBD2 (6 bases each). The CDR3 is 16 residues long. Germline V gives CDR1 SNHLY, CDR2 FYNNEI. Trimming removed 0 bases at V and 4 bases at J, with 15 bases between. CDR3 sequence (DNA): TGTGCCAGCAGTGAAGCGGAGGGACCCAGGGGAGAGACCCAGTACTTC. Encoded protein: CASSEAEGPRGETQYF.

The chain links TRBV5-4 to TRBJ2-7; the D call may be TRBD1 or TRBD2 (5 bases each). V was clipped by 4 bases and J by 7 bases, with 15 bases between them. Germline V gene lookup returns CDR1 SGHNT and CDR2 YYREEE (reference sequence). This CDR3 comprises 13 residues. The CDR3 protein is CASSAPGPGEQYF. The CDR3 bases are TGTGCCAGCAGCGCTCCGGGGCCGGGGGAGCAGTACTTC.

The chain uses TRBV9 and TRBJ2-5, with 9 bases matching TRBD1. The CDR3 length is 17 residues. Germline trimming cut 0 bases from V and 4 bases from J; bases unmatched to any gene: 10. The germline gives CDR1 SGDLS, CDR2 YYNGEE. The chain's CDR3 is CASSVEDRGFLGETQYF. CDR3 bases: TGTGCCAGCAGCGTAGAGGACAGGGGCTTTTTAGGAGAGACCCAGTACTTC.

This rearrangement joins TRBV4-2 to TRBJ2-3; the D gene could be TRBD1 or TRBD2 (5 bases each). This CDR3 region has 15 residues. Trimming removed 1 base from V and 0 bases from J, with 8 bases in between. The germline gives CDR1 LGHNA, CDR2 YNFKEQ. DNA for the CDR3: TGTGCCAGCAGCCAAGTAGAGGGGAGCACAGATACGCAGTATTTT. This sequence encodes CASSQVEGSTDTQYF.